This T cell receptor (beta chain) was obtained from a study of blood T cell repertoires in COVID-19. The wider study: Sites across the United States, Italy and Spain contributed samples from acute and convalescent COVID-19.

Only one count was recorded for this clone. The age range of participants was 18 to 89 years, with residence in about two dozen US areas. Assignments of participants to cohorts depended upon their own reported clinical history. How the authors handled the data: Nucleated cell counts were estimated from reference gene primer amplification. TCRdb's copy holds only in-frame clones and misses some; the assay was immunoSEQ multiplex PCR. V and J calls and clone size are copied from that table; D and trimming were computed from the DNA. This table holds 300,000 to 350,000 clones, around 86% found once. Input material: PBMCs or T cells enriched from blood (not recorded which). This TCR was recovered from a woman between 40 and 50 years old with acute COVID-19.

As DNA, the CDR3 is TGTGCCAGTAGCGATAGCGGGACAGAGTATGGCTACACCTTC. Protein product: CASSDSGTEYGYTF. The V call is TRBV19, the J call TRBJ1-2; 7 bases match TRBD1. The CDR3 extends over 14 amino acids. The germline CDR1 and CDR2 sequences are LNHDA and SQIVND (reference sequence). The V gene end was trimmed by 6 bases and the J gene end by 5 bases; junction bases not matched to a gene: 9.